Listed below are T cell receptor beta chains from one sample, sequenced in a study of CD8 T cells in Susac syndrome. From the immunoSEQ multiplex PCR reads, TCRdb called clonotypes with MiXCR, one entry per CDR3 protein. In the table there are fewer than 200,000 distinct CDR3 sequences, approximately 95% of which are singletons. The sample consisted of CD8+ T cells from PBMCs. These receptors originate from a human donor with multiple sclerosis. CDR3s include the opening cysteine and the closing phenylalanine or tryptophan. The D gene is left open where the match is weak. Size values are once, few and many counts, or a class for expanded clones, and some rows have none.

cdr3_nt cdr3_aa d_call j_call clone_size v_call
TGTGCCAGCAGTTACTCGATAGGGAAGTCTGGAAACACCATATATTTT CASSYSIGKSGNTIYF NA TRBJ1-3 NA TRBV6-6
TGTGCCAGCAGGGGAGCCATCTCCTACAATGAGCAGTTCTTC CASRGAISYNEQFF NA TRBJ2-1 NA TRBV27
TGTGCCAGCAGCTACTTAAGAACTAGCACGGAGACCCAGTACTTC CASSYLRTSTETQYF NA TRBJ2-5 NA TRBV21-1
TGTGCCAGCAGCCGGGACAGAGAGACCCAGTACTTC CASSRDRETQYF TRBD1 TRBJ2-5 NA TRBV13
TGCAGCGTTGCAATGGGATCCCCCTACGAGCAGTACTTC CSVAMGSPYEQYF NA TRBJ2-7 NA TRBV29-1
TGCGCCAGCAGTCAAGCGCGTTACAATGAGCAGTTCTTC CASSQARYNEQFF NA TRBJ2-1 few TRBV23-1
TGTGCCAGCAGTTTTGGGGAGGAGCAGTACTTC CASSFGEEQYF NA TRBJ2-7 NA TRBV6-5
TGTGCTAGTGGCTCCGGACAGGGGCACTCCTACAATGAGCAGTTCTTC CASGSGQGHSYNEQFF TRBD1 TRBJ2-1 NA TRBV12-5
TGCAGCGTTGAAGATGCAGGGAGCTTGGAGACCCAGTACTTC CSVEDAGSLETQYF NA TRBJ2-5 NA TRBV29-1
TGCAGCGTGAGGGGTGTGCGGAACACCGGGGAGCTGTTTTTT CSVRGVRNTGELFF NA TRBJ2-2 NA TRBV29-1
TGTGCCAGCTTAGACAGCCCCTACGAGCAGTACTTC CASLDSPYEQYF NA TRBJ2-7 NA TRBV28
TGTGCCAGCGATCGGGGGCCAAACTCCTACAATGAGCAGTTCTTC CASDRGPNSYNEQFF NA TRBJ2-1 NA TRBV9